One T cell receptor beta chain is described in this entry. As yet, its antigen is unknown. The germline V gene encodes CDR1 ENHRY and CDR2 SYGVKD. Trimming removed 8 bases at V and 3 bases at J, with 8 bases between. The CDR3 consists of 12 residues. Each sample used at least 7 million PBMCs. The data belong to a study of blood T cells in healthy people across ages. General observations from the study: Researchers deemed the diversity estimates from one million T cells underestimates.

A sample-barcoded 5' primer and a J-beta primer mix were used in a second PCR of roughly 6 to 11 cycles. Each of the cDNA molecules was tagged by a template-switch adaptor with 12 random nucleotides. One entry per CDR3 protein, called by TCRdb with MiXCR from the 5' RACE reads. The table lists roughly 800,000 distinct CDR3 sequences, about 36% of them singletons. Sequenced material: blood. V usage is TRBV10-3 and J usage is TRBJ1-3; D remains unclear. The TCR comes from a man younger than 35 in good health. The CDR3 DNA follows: TGTGCCATCCCGGCTAATGGAAACACCATATATTTT. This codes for CAIPANGNTIYF.